The 9 T cell receptor beta chains below were found in one sample sequenced in a study of early stage breast cancer tumors. Libraries were prepared by immunoSEQ multiplex PCR; TCRdb keeps only in-frame clonotypes and omits some of them. Found here are about 58,000 clones, about 74% of them singletons; the top ten hold roughly 3.4%. The sequenced material came from blood. The source is a person in their thirties with breast cancer.

This chain connects TRBV7-2 to TRBJ2-4; D is undetermined. Trimming shortened V by 1 base and J by 10 bases, and 11 bases separated the two germline ends. Looked up from germline, CDR1 is SGHTA and CDR2 is FQGNSA. CDR3 size: 13 residues. CDR3 coding DNA: TGTGCCAGCAGCTTAGGGCCGTTCGGTATTCAGTACTTC. It codes for CASSLGPFGIQYF.

The table lists this clone with a count of one. This chain uses TRBV7-9 with TRBJ2-6; 9 positions match TRBD1. The CDR3 consists of 17 residues. V was pared by 3 bases and J by 4 bases, with 7 bases of the junction left unmatched. Germline V gene lookup returns CDR1 SEHNR and CDR2 FQNEAQ (reference sequence). The DNA for the CDR3 is TGTGCCAGCAGCTTGTTACAGGGGGCGTGGGGGGCCAACGTCCTGACTTTC. Amino acids: CASSLLQGAWGANVLTF.

This clone was observed a handful of times. The chain joins TRBV29-1 to TRBJ2-7; D may be TRBD2 (5 bases). The germline V gene has CDR1 SQVTM and CDR2 ANQGSEA. Deletions cut 6 bases from V and 5 bases from J, with 17 bases between. The CDR3 extends over 13 amino acids. The CDR3: CSVATRGDDEQYF. CDR3 in DNA: TGCAGCGTCGCAACTAGAGGAGACGACGAGCAGTACTTC.

V is TRBV19 and J is TRBJ2-7, with TRBD1 matching 8 bases. This CDR3 contains 15 residues. Germline loops: CDR1 LNHDA, CDR2 SQIVND (reference sequence). J was trimmed by 5 bases and V by 3 bases; bases with no gene match: 9. The CDR3 region is CASSMGGTGNHEQYF. The CDR3 DNA is TGTGCCAGTAGTATGGGCGGGACAGGTAACCACGAGCAGTACTTC.

In nucleotides, the CDR3 is TGCGCCAGCAGCCCCAGGGCAGGCTACAATGAGCAGTTCTTC. Amino acid sequence: CASSPRAGYNEQFF. The chain uses TRBV4-3 and TRBJ2-1, with a weak D call TRBD1 (5 bases). Germline loops: CDR1 LGHNA, CDR2 YSLEER. V lost 4 bases and J lost 3, with 10 bases in between. This CDR3 is 14 amino acids long.

The chain uses TRBV19 and TRBJ2-7, with D perhaps TRBD1 (6 bases). Germline V gene data show CDR1 as LNHDA and CDR2 as SQIVND (reference sequence). V was cut by 5 bases and J by 6 bases, with 14 bases left in between. The CDR3 has 13 amino acids. The CDR3 sequence: CASSVDRWGEQYF. As DNA, the CDR3 is TGTGCCAGTAGTGTTGACAGGTGGGGCGAGCAGTACTTC.

The genes are TRBV11-2 and TRBJ1-2, with 7 bases identical to TRBD1. With V trimmed by 8 bases and J by 5 bases, 14 bases remained unmatched. The V gene's germline CDR1 is SGHAT and CDR2 FQNNGV. The CDR3 covers 15 residues. CDR3 protein: CASGKTGAPLYGYTF. CDR3 bases: TGTGCCAGCGGGAAAACAGGGGCCCCCCTTTATGGCTACACCTTC.

As DNA, the CDR3 is TGTGCCAGCAGCTTAGATCAGGGGGGGAGCGGGAGGGCCCATGAGCAGTTCTTC. Translated: CASSLDQGGSGRAHEQFF. The rearrangement uses TRBV11-3 and TRBJ2-1, with 10 bases matching TRBD2. The CDR3 extends over 18 amino acids. Unmatched junction bases numbered 13, after V lost 0 bases and J lost 8 bases. Germline CDR1 reads SGHNT; CDR2 reads YENEEA. The full variable domain, rest sourced from reference TRBV11-3 and TRBJ2-1, is EAGVVQSPRYKIIEKKQPVAFWCNPISGHNTLYWYLQNLGQGPELLIRYENEEAVDDSQLPKDRFSAERLKGVDSTLKIQPAELGDSAVYLCASSLDQGGSGRAHEQFFGPGTRLTVL.

V and J are TRBV4-3 and TRBJ2-3; unclear D gene. This CDR3 has 15 amino acids. V was cut by 5 bases and J by 0 bases, with 12 bases left in between. Per the germline V gene, CDR1 is LGHNA and CDR2 is YSLEER. In nucleotides, the CDR3 is TGCGCCAGCAGCGGAGAGGCCTTTAGCACAGATACGCAGTATTTT. It specifies CASSGEAFSTDTQYF.